A single sample is the source of the 30 T cell receptor beta chains below, sequenced in a study of human T cells and chemical hapten exposure. Time point reported: patch test 3, about 24 weeks after DPC sensitization. Specified treatment: therapeutic diphenylcyclopropenone sensitization with weekly scalp DPC. Unseparated into fractions, whole blood served as the source from which total RNA was extracted. TCRdb re-derived calls from the RACE reads in MiXCR, one entry per CDR3 protein. This table holds almost 40,000 distinct CDR3 sequences, 8% to 9.5% found once. The sample was whole blood, taken in connection with sensitization to the hapten diphenylcyclopropenone (DPC). These receptors were taken from a man aged 50-59 years with alopecia areata. Some clones in this sample may be carry-over from other donors' samples.

There are many counts of this clonotype. The rearrangement joins TRBV2 to TRBJ2-2; the match to TRBD2 covers 12 bases. Trimming took 6 bases from V and 4 from J; bases not matched to a gene: 3. CDR1 and CDR2 from the germline V gene are SNHLY and FYNNEI. The CDR3 loop spans 15 amino acids. DNA of the CDR3: TGTGCCAGCAGCTCGGGACTAGCGGGCACCGGGGAGCTGTTTTTT. Encoded protein: CASSSGLAGTGELFF.

With respect to this clonotype: A single base separates this from a much larger clone, so it may be a read error. The rearrangement joins TRBV19 to TRBJ2-7; 8 nucleotides align to TRBD1. Germline V CDR1 and CDR2: LNHDA, SQIVND (reference sequence). V lost 6 bases and J lost 0; bases outside the gene matches: 7. The CDR3 consists of 15 residues. CDR3 sequence reads: CASRDRDRSSYEQYF. The CDR3 DNA reads TGTGCCAGTAGGGACCGGGACAGGTCCTCCTACGAGCAGTACTTC.

This clonotype was found many times. This chain links TRBV30 with TRBJ1-2; TRBD1 might be the D (6 bases). Germline-derived CDR1 and CDR2 are GTSNPN and SVGIG (reference sequence). V lost 0 bases, J lost 4 bases, and 15 bases lay in between. The CDR3 covers 15 residues. CDR3 bases: TGTGCCTGGAGTGTCCAACAGGGAGTCCCCTATGGCTACACCTTC. Protein sequence: CAWSVQQGVPYGYTF. The entire variable domain, with the rest obtained from reference TRBV30 and TRBJ1-2, is as follows: SQTIHQWPATLVQPVGSPLSLECTVEGTSNPNLYWYRQAAGRGLQLLFYSVGIGQISSEVPQNLSASRPQDRQFILSSKKLLLSDSGFYLCAWSVQQGVPYGYTFGSGTRLTVV.

In this sample, this clonotype turned up a few times. This chain uses TRBV19 with TRBJ2-7; 8 nucleotides align to TRBD2. This CDR3 spans 12 amino acids. CDR1 is LNHDA, CDR2 SQIVND, per germline (reference sequence). V trimming: 6 bases; J trimming: 6 bases; junction bases outside the gene matches: 4. In DNA, the CDR3 is TGTGCCAGTAGCGGGAGGGTTGGCGAGCAGTACTTC. Translation gives CASSGRVGEQYF.

This clonotype was observed at least ten times. The chain combines TRBV7-8 with TRBJ1-3; D is unclear. Germline assignment: CDR1 SGHVS and CDR2 FQNEAQ. This CDR3 region has 15 residues. V lost 3 bases, J lost 0 bases, and 9 bases lay in between. Here the CDR3 DNA reads TGTGCCAGCAGCTTGTCGTATGGCTCTGGAAACACCATATATTTT. Protein product: CASSLSYGSGNTIYF.

This clonotype was counted between two and nine times. The V gene is TRBV4-2, the J gene TRBJ2-7; weak D call: TRBD2 (6 bases). V lost 2 bases to trimming and J lost 0 bases, with 11 bases between them. Germline V lookup: CDR1 LGHNA, CDR2 YNFKEQ. The CDR3 runs 15 residues. CDR3 protein: CASSQQEGSSYEQYF. The CDR3, as DNA: TGTGCCAGCAGCCAACAGGAGGGGAGCTCCTACGAGCAGTACTTC.

This clonotype occurred many times. CDR3 protein: CASSSGTSGRNNEQFF. As DNA, the CDR3 is TGTGCCAGCAGTTCAGGGACTAGCGGGAGGAACAATGAGCAGTTCTTC. The chain uses TRBV27 and TRBJ2-1; 15 bases fit TRBD2. Trimming took 4 bases from V and 5 from J; bases not matched to a gene: 3. This CDR3 region has 16 residues. Germline CDR1 and CDR2: MNHEY and SMNVEV (reference sequence).

Concerning this clonotype: This sequence may be a read error, since a much larger clone differs from it by one base. The chain uses TRBV7-2 and TRBJ2-7; D not certain. Germline CDR1 SGHTA, CDR2 FQGNSA. The CDR3 has 14 amino acids. Trimming took 3 bases from V and 5 from J, leaving 14 bases between them. CDR3 bases: TGTGCCAGCAGCTTGATTTTACTCCAGAACGAGCAGTACTTC. Protein product: CASSLILLQNEQYF.

This clonotype appeared a few times. The chain joins TRBV7-2 to TRBJ1-4, with D possibly TRBD1 on 5 matching bases. The CDR3 is 15 residues long. Germline lookup yields CDR1 SGHTA and CDR2 FQGNSA. The germline V and J ends were trimmed by 5 bases and 8 bases, with 18 bases remaining between them. The DNA for the CDR3 is TGTGCCAGCAGCCCTCCGGGGACGCGTGGGGAAAAACTGTTTTTT. It specifies CASSPPGTRGEKLFF.

This clonotype was picked up a small number of times. The chain uses TRBV4-2 and TRBJ2-7; 8 bases are shared with TRBD1. This CDR3 has 15 residues. The junction had 10 bases not matched to a gene; V was cut back by 5 bases and J by 4 bases. The germline V gene encodes CDR1 LGHNA and CDR2 YNFKEQ. CDR3 DNA: TGTGCCAGCAGCTCAGAAGCCAGGGGGCTTTACGAGCAGTACTTC. Amino acid sequence: CASSSEARGLYEQYF.

The chain carries TRBV15 and TRBJ2-1; the match to TRBD2 covers 12 bases. Germline loops: CDR1 LNHNV, CDR2 YYDKDF (reference sequence). The CDR3 is 20 amino acids. The junction had 9 bases not matched to a gene; V was cut back by 0 bases and J by 0 bases. The CDR3 DNA reads as TGTGCCACCAGCAGAGACCTGACTAGCGGGAGAATAAGCTCCTACAATGAGCAGTTCTTC. Its protein is CATSRDLTSGRISSYNEQFF.

This clonotype was found a few times. The CDR3 spells CSVARGDTYEQYF. Written as DNA, the CDR3 is TGCAGCGTGGCCAGGGGGGATACCTACGAGCAGTACTTC. The chain joins TRBV29-1 to TRBJ2-7; D is perhaps TRBD1 (7 bases). V dropped 6 bases and J dropped 2 bases, with 14 bases sitting between them. CDR3 size: 13 residues. Germline lookup yields CDR1 SQVTM and CDR2 ANQGSEA.

This rearrangement joins TRBV21-1 to TRBJ1-5; the table's D call, TRBD1, has no DNA check behind it. TRBV21-1 constitutes a pseudogene. CDR3 length equals 16 residues. CDR3 DNA: TGTGCCAGCAGCAAACGATCGGGCGGCGGCAATCAGCCCCAGCATTTT. As protein: CASSKRSGGGNQPQHF.

This clonotype was seen repeatedly, ten times or more. The chain couples TRBV20-1 to TRBJ2-5, with D tentatively TRBD2 (6 bases). V lost 5 bases and J lost 5, with 21 bases in between. Germline lookup yields CDR1 DFQATT and CDR2 SNEGSKA (reference sequence). This CDR3 is built from 15 residues. DNA of the CDR3: TGCAGTGCTTTGGACCCTAGAGGAGGGGAGGAGACCCAGTACTTC. Its protein product is CSALDPRGGEETQYF.

This clonotype was picked up many times. Written as DNA, the CDR3 is TGCGCCAGCAGCTTGGATACTTACAGGGGGTCTAGCACAGATACGCAGTATTTT. Translation gives CASSLDTYRGSSTDTQYF. V is TRBV5-1 and J is TRBJ2-3; 8 bases map to TRBD1. Looked up from germline, CDR1 is SGHRS and CDR2 is YFSETQ. The CDR3 has 18 amino acids. The ends lost 0 bases at V and 0 bases at J; junction bases unmatched: 9. Drawing the rest from reference TRBV5-1 and TRBJ2-3, the complete variable domain is KAGVTQTPRYLIKTRGQQVTLSCSPISGHRSVSWYQQTPGQGLQFLFEYFSETQRNKGNFPGRFSGRQFSNSRSEMNVSTLELGDSALYLCASSLDTYRGSSTDTQYFGPGTRLTVL.

The chain joins TRBV10-3 to TRBJ2-5, with 9 bases aligning to TRBD2. CDR3 length: 14 residues. The V segment lost 8 bases and the J segment 0 bases; nucleotides outside the gene matches: 4. Germline CDR1 reads ENHRY; CDR2 reads SYGVKD. The CDR3 DNA reads TGTGCCATCGGTGCTAGCGGGGACCAAGAGACCCAGTACTTC. As protein: CAIGASGDQETQYF.

This clonotype was seen repeatedly, ten times or more. The rearrangement links TRBV28 to TRBJ2-1; 13 nucleotides line up with TRBD2. Germline loops: CDR1 MDHEN, CDR2 SYDVKM. CDR3 length: 14 residues. V lost 4 bases to trimming and J lost 10 bases; unmatched junction nucleotides: 4. This CDR3 is CASSWTSGRREQFF. CDR3 nucleotide sequence: TGTGCCAGCAGTTGGACTAGCGGGAGACGAGAGCAGTTCTTC.

Ten or more counts support this clonotype. The gene calls are TRBV6-5 and TRBJ2-1; TRBD1 agrees at 10 bases. CDR3 size: 15 residues. Germline V gene data show CDR1 as MNHEY and CDR2 as SVGAGI. V was pared by 6 bases and J by 0 bases, with 2 bases of the junction left unmatched. The CDR3 sequence: CASRRQGASYNEQFF. CDR3 nucleotide sequence: TGTGCCAGCAGAAGACAGGGGGCCTCCTACAATGAGCAGTTCTTC.

This clonotype was detected a few times. V and J are TRBV28 and TRBJ1-1; 10 nucleotides match TRBD1. The CDR3 totals 15 residues. After removal of 8 bases from V and 3 bases from J, the junction contained 9 bases not matched to a gene. Germline loops: CDR1 MDHEN, CDR2 SYDVKM. The CDR3 reads CASGRDRGLYTEAFF. CDR3 nucleotides: TGTGCCAGCGGTCGGGACAGGGGTTTGTACACTGAAGCTTTCTTT.

This clonotype was seen a handful of times. The chain joins TRBV28 to TRBJ2-2; 7 bases are shared with TRBD1. Germline V gives CDR1 MDHEN, CDR2 SYDVKM. Trimming took 2 bases from V and 1 from J; bases not matched to a gene: 1. The CDR3 covers 15 residues. The CDR3 coding sequence is TGTGCCAGCAGTTTACAGGGGGTGAACACCGGGGAGCTGTTTTTT. Translating it yields CASSLQGVNTGELFF.

This clonotype was seen ten or more times. The chain employs TRBV10-3 and TRBJ2-7; D uncertain. In germline, CDR1 is ENHRY, CDR2 SYGVKD. CDR3 length: 17 residues. Trimming pared 3 bases from V and 1 base from J, leaving 19 bases between. The CDR3 region is CAISDYPPLAESYEQYF. Here the CDR3 DNA reads TGTGCCATCAGTGACTACCCACCGCTGGCGGAGTCCTACGAGCAGTACTTC.

The J gene is TRBJ2-4, the V gene TRBV6-5; perhaps TRBD2 as D (5 bases). The germline gives CDR1 MNHEY, CDR2 SVGAGI. This CDR3 region has 14 residues. The V gene lost 0 bases and the J gene lost 9 bases, with 12 bases spanning the gap. CDR3 loop: CASSYSNPAGIQYF. DNA for the CDR3: TGTGCCAGCAGTTACTCGAACCCCGCGGGCATTCAGTACTTC.

The chain combines TRBV5-4 with TRBJ2-1, with TRBD2 matching over 11 bases. V shed 2 bases, J shed 10 bases, and the junction held 8 bases outside the gene matches. CDR3 length: 15 residues. Germline-derived CDR1 and CDR2 are SGHNT and YYREEE (reference sequence). CDR3 DNA sequence: TGTGCCAGCAGCTTCGTCACTAGCGGGAGTGTCGAGCAGTTCTTC. Translation gives CASSFVTSGSVEQFF.

The chain joins TRBV7-2 to TRBJ1-5, with 8 bases matching TRBD1. This CDR3 is 15 amino acids long. The ends lost 5 bases at V and 7 bases at J; junction bases unmatched: 10. CDR1 SGHTA and CDR2 FQGNSA come from the germline V gene. The CDR3 is CASSPPQGAQQPQHF. The CDR3, as DNA: TGTGCCAGCAGCCCTCCCCAGGGGGCTCAACAGCCCCAGCATTTT.

The V gene is TRBV4-2, the J gene TRBJ2-4; the D gene is possibly TRBD1 (6 bases). From germline, CDR1 is LGHNA and CDR2 YNFKEQ. The CDR3 contains 16 residues. Trimming stripped 1 base from V and 2 bases from J, with 12 bases between. DNA for the CDR3: TGTGCCAGCAGCCAAGGTTACGGGACACCCAAAAACATTCAGTACTTC. It encodes CASSQGYGTPKNIQYF.

The J gene is TRBJ1-5, the V gene TRBV28; TRBD1 is a possible D gene (6 bases). The CDR3 extends over 14 amino acids. The V and J ends lost 6 bases and 4 bases respectively, with 13 bases between them. CDR1 is MDHEN, CDR2 SYDVKM, per germline. CDR3 residues: CASSFPDSNQPQHF. CDR3 coding DNA: TGTGCCAGCAGCTTTCCGGACAGTAATCAGCCCCAGCATTTT.

The rearrangement uses TRBV29-1 and TRBJ2-1; 10 positions agree with TRBD2. The CDR3 is made up of 14 amino acids. Trimming at V came to 5 bases and at J to 4 bases, leaving 5 bases not matched to a gene. Germline V gene data show CDR1 as SQVTM and CDR2 as ANQGSEA. The CDR3 DNA reads as TGCAGCGTTCAAAGGACTAGCGGATACAATGAGCAGTTCTTC. Amino acid sequence: CSVQRTSGYNEQFF.

This clonotype was detected many times. The chain employs TRBV18 and TRBJ2-5; D call uncertain. The CDR3 runs to 13 residues. The V gene lost 0 bases and the J gene lost 4 bases, with 6 bases spanning the gap. The V gene's germline CDR1 is KGHSH and CDR2 LQKENI. The CDR3 DNA reads as TGTGCCAGCTCACCACCGGCGATAGAGACCCAGTACTTC. This codes for CASSPPAIETQYF.

At least ten counts were recorded for this clonotype. This chain uses TRBV12-3 or TRBV12-4 with TRBJ1-5, with D possibly being TRBD1 (6 bases). This CDR3 has 13 amino acids. Trimming took off 5 bases at V and 6 bases at J, with 11 bases between the two ends. The CDR3 bases are TGTGCCAGCAGTGACGGACAGCGTCAGCCCCAGCATTTT. It codes for CASSDGQRQPQHF.

The rearrangement links TRBV6-6 to TRBJ1-2; 8 nucleotides agree with TRBD1. The CDR3 spans 16 residues. The germline CDR1 and CDR2 sequences are MNHNY and SVGAGI (reference sequence). J was trimmed by 4 bases and V by 0 bases; bases with no gene match: 7. Written as DNA, the CDR3 is TGTGCCAGCAGTTACTCCACGACAGGGGTTCCCTATGGCTACACCTTC. It specifies CASSYSTTGVPYGYTF.